This is a list of T cell receptor beta chains from one sample in a study of blood T cells in healthy people across ages. TCRdb fed the 5' RACE reads into MiXCR, producing one record per CDR3 protein. The sample yields about 570,000 distinct CDR3 sequences, approximately 30% seen once. The sequenced sample consisted of blood. The receptors shown here come from a woman in her sixties or seventies in good health. Each CDR3 is given with its conserved first and last residue. The order of the fields is J gene, clone size, D gene, V gene, CDR3 protein, CDR3 DNA. The D gene is left open where the match is weak. Rows give clone size only sometimes, using once, few, many, or a class for an expanded clone.

J: TRBJ1-3
size: .
D: .
V: TRBV7-2
CDR3: CASSLTHSGNTIYF
DNA: TGTGCCAGCAGCTTGACCCACTCTGGAAACACCATATATTTT

J: TRBJ2-1
size: few
D: .
V: TRBV2
CDR3: CASNRGGDNEQFF
DNA: TGTGCCAGCAACAGGGGAGGGGACAATGAGCAGTTCTTC

J: TRBJ2-7
size: .
D: .
V: TRBV12-5
CDR3: CASGSGYSYEQYF
DNA: TGTGCTAGTGGTTCGGGGTACTCCTACGAGCAGTACTTC

J: TRBJ2-3
size: few
D: .
V: TRBV12-3/TRBV12-4
CDR3: CASMVDTQYF
DNA: TGTGCCAGCATGGTAGATACGCAGTATTTT

J: TRBJ2-1
size: .
D: .
V: TRBV24-1
CDR3: CATSDPGLFVNEQFF
DNA: TGTGCCACCAGTGATCCGGGACTGTTCGTAAATGAGCAGTTCTTC

J: TRBJ1-1
size: .
D: .
V: TRBV5-6
CDR3: CASSLQGQHGEAFF
DNA: TGTGCCAGCAGCTTACAAGGACAGCATGGAGAAGCTTTCTTT

J: TRBJ2-2
size: .
D: .
V: TRBV24-1
CDR3: CATSIQLTGELFF
DNA: TGTGCCACCAGTATTCAACTCACCGGGGAGCTGTTTTTT

J: TRBJ2-2
size: .
D: .
V: TRBV2
CDR3: CASKGDNTGELFF
DNA: TGTGCCAGCAAAGGGGACAACACCGGGGAGCTGTTTTTT

J: TRBJ2-2
size: few
D: .
V: TRBV6-2/TRBV6-3
CDR3: CASRDTGELFF
DNA: TGTGCCAGCAGGGACACCGGGGAGCTGTTTTTT

J: TRBJ2-1
size: .
D: TRBD2
V: TRBV9
CDR3: CASSAEGLAGGLYNEQFF
DNA: TGTGCCAGCAGCGCGGAGGGACTAGCGGGGGGGCTCTATAATGAGCAGTTCTTC

J: TRBJ1-1
size: .
D: .
V: TRBV29-1
CDR3: CSDTVRAEAFF
DNA: TGCAGCGATACGGTGAGGGCTGAAGCTTTCTTT

J: TRBJ2-1
size: few
D: .
V: TRBV6-2/TRBV6-3
CDR3: CASSTTRVLLGEQFF
DNA: TGTGCCAGCAGTACTACTAGGGTCCTTTTGGGTGAGCAGTTCTTC

J: TRBJ2-1
size: .
D: TRBD2
V: TRBV6-1
CDR3: CASSQAGGGNNEQFF
DNA: TGTGCCAGCAGTCAAGCGGGGGGCGGGAACAATGAGCAGTTCTTC

J: TRBJ1-1
size: .
D: .
V: TRBV6-6
CDR3: CASSGALSTEAFF
DNA: TGTGCCAGCAGCGGGGCGCTTAGCACTGAAGCTTTCTTT

J: TRBJ1-2
size: few
D: .
V: TRBV15
CDR3: CATSRDQGIYGYTF
DNA: TGTGCCACCAGCAGAGATCAGGGGATCTATGGCTACACCTTC

J: TRBJ1-5
size: .
D: .
V: TRBV20-1
CDR3: CSARDPRGSNQPQHF
DNA: TGCAGTGCTAGAGATCCCAGGGGATCCAATCAGCCCCAGCATTTT

J: TRBJ2-5
size: .
D: .
V: TRBV3-1
CDR3: CASSQFLTGETQYF
DNA: TGTGCCAGCAGCCAATTCTTAACTGGGGAGACCCAGTACTTC

J: TRBJ2-4
size: .
D: .
V: TRBV20-1
CDR3: CSALRTASKNIQYF
DNA: TGCAGTGCCTTACGGACAGCCTCCAAAAACATTCAGTACTTC

J: TRBJ2-7
size: once
D: .
V: TRBV20-1
CDR3: CSAETTYEQYF
DNA: TGCAGTGCCGAGACTACCTACGAGCAGTACTTC

J: TRBJ2-4
size: .
D: .
V: TRBV7-2
CDR3: CASSLRGLLAKNIQYF
DNA: TGTGCCAGCAGCTTAAGAGGATTGCTAGCCAAAAACATTCAGTACTTC

J: TRBJ2-1
size: .
D: TRBD2
V: TRBV25-1
CDR3: CASSPEGLVYNEQFF
DNA: TGTGCCAGCAGTCCAGAGGGACTAGTCTACAATGAGCAGTTCTTC

J: TRBJ2-3
size: .
D: .
V: TRBV9
CDR3: CASSPTEHSTDTQYF
DNA: TGTGCCAGCAGTCCTACAGAGCATAGCACAGATACGCAGTATTTT

J: TRBJ2-1
size: .
D: .
V: TRBV21-1
CDR3: CASSSSGGIGEQFF
DNA: TGTGCCAGCAGTTCTAGCGGGGGAATAGGTGAGCAGTTCTTC